Detailed here is one T cell receptor (beta chain). Germline V lookup: CDR1 SGHTA, CDR2 FQGNSA. This CDR3 comprises 15 residues. The junction had 7 bases not matched to a gene; V was cut back by 5 bases and J by 4 bases. Authors' methods: Estimation of nucleated cell counts relied on the amplification of reference gene primers. Some clones are missing from TCRdb's copy, which holds only in-frame ones; the method was immunoSEQ multiplex PCR. The DNA was the basis for D and trimming; V, J and clone size are from that table. The table lists about 150,000 clones, 65% to 85% of them singletons. The sample comes from a study of blood T cell repertoires in COVID-19. Study details: The United States, Italy and Spain supplied acute and convalescent COVID-19 samples. The cDNA or gDNA used as material had been derived from T cells, B-cell-depleted T cells, or PBMCs.

J is TRBJ1-2 and V is TRBV7-2; 10 bases line up with TRBD1. This TCR came from a woman older than 75 with acute or convalescent COVID-19. The source material was peripheral blood. CDR3 loop: CASSTRQGAIYGYTF. The CDR3 DNA sequence: TGTGCCAGCAGCACGAGACAGGGGGCGATCTATGGCTACACCTTC.